A selection of T cell receptor beta chains follows, all from one sample in a study of T cells in Graves' hyperthyroidism and ophthalmopathy. TCRdb processed the multiplex PCR reads anew with MiXCR; each CDR3 protein has one entry. Of some 570,000 distinct CDR3 sequences in the sample, about 15% are singletons; the top ten hold 15% to 20%. Sequencing was carried out using blood. The receptors derive from a young woman with Graves' ophthalmopathy. Each CDR3 is given with its conserved first and last residue.

v_call cdr3_aa
TRBV12-3/TRBV12-4 CASSLLGAGNTIYF
TRBV6-4 CASTGGTGGLYEQYF
TRBV20-1 CSAPERGRPSSTDTQYF
TRBV9 CASSSGQGSYNSPLHF
TRBV28 CASSLPSGDPYEQYF
TRBV11-2 CASSRGQGNSPLHF
TRBV7-9 CASSRPGGPKKLFF
TRBV28 CASSFRDRWGETQYF
TRBV15 CATSRAAPPSINQPQHF
TRBV11-2 CASSSGQGLGYEQYF
TRBV4-1 CASSQVASRPADTQYF
TRBV3-1 CASSFSGRFLAEAFF
TRBV29-1 CSFRRAGGDEQFF
TRBV14 CASSHQVGGHQPQHF
TRBV10-3 CAISSTGYWDTQYF
TRBV4-1 CASSQVDRDPSYNEQFF
TRBV11-3 CASSLSGQGRTDTQYF
TRBV7-3 CASSPANGDTQYF
TRBV6-2/TRBV6-3 CASSYVGANTEAFF
TRBV7-2 CASSLQSGATDTQYF
TRBV6-1 CASRIQPGPADTQYF
TRBV5-4 CASSFTPTGEAFF
TRBV18 CASSHSPGPDQPQHF
TRBV27 CASSLGGQNTEAFF
TRBV11-2 CASSLDGADTQYF
TRBV20-1 CSAKKWAPGRPYEQYF
TRBV27 CASSLRREGNSPLHF
TRBV6-1 CASSEAMFAMAGTEAFF
TRBV27 CASSYRDRPTEAFF
TRBV12-3/TRBV12-4 CASSSAMRQDGYTF
TRBV7-2 CASSLEAGTRALGTQYF
TRBV28 CASRSGVLSYGYTF
TRBV6-2/TRBV6-3 CASRRGLAGEVQETQYF
TRBV13 CASSQQGASAYEQYF
TRBV4-3 CASSKNTNTGELFF
TRBV11-2 CASSLEGARNEQFF
TRBV11-2 CASSLDGTSGRYEQFF
TRBV28 CASSLPSSGSTDTQYF
TRBV11-2 CASSKDRYQPQHF
TRBV20-1 CSARVLGLQIYEQYF
TRBV6-1 CASSLTGGLGNQPQHF
TRBV12-3/TRBV12-4 CASSLGRTYSYTEAFF
TRBV24-1 CATSDVGGNYGYTF